A single sample is the source of the 23 T cell receptor beta chains below, sequenced in a study of shared clonotypes between healthy human individuals. The assay was immunoSEQ multiplex PCR, and TCRdb's table has in-frame clones only and misses some. The profile shows hundreds of thousands of clones, roughly three quarters of them singletons. The specimen was PBMCs. The receptors were sampled from a woman aged 40 to 50 in good health. Some clones in this sample may be carry-over from other donors' samples.

V gene TRBV4-3 combines with J gene TRBJ2-3; 7 nucleotides match TRBD2. The CDR3 is made up of 17 amino acids. V gave up 0 bases and J gave up 2 bases; unmatched junction bases: 8. Germline CDR1 LGHNA, CDR2 YSLEER. CDR3 sequence reads: CASSQDYLAAPTDTQYF. CDR3 coding DNA: TGCGCCAGCAGCCAAGATTACCTAGCGGCCCCCACAGATACGCAGTATTTT.

The rearrangement links TRBV7-9 to TRBJ2-7; D is unclear. The CDR3 runs to 14 residues. V gave up 5 bases and J gave up 6 bases, with 17 bases separating them. Germline-derived CDR1 and CDR2 are SEHNR and FQNEAQ (reference sequence). CDR3 region: CASSQRGIGSEQYF. The CDR3 nucleotides are TGTGCCAGCAGCCAAAGAGGTATCGGAAGCGAGCAGTACTTC.

About this clone itself: A far larger clone is just one base off, so this is likely a read error. This sample also contains other DNA sequences that code for the same CDR3. This chain links TRBV6-4 with TRBJ2-3; D remains unclear. The CDR3 covers 13 residues. The V gene's germline CDR1 is MRHNA and CDR2 SNTAGT. CDR3 DNA sequence: TGTGCCAGCAGTGACAGGGCCACAGATACACAGTATTTT. Its protein product is CASSDRATDTQYF.

The chain combines TRBV5-1 with TRBJ1-1; D possibly corresponds to TRBD1 (5 bases). V dropped 0 bases and J dropped 8 bases, with 14 bases sitting between them. In germline, CDR1 is SGHRS, CDR2 YFSETQ. The CDR3 has 14 residues. CDR3 region: CASSLGGQGREAFF. CDR3 bases: TGCGCCAGCAGCTTGGGGGGCCAAGGTAGAGAAGCTTTCTTT. The whole variable domain, filled in from reference TRBV5-1 and TRBJ1-1, reads KAGVTQTPRYLIKTRGQQVTLSCSPISGHRSVSWYQQTPGQGLQFLFEYFSETQRNKGNFPGRFSGRQFSNSRSEMNVSTLELGDSALYLCASSLGGQGREAFFGQGTRLTVV.

A remark on this clone: At the DNA level, this CDR3 is encoded by other sequences in the same sample as well. The chain carries TRBV5-1 and TRBJ1-1; 10 bases fit TRBD1. The J segment lost 5 bases and the V segment lost 4 bases, leaving 2 bases of the junction unmatched. CDR3 length: 13 amino acids. The V gene's germline CDR1 is SGHRS and CDR2 YFSETQ. The CDR3 nucleotides read TGCGCCAGCAGCCGGACAGGGGGAACTGAAGCTTTCTTT. Translated, it gives CASSRTGGTEAFF.

The chain recombines TRBV28 with TRBJ1-4, with TRBD1 matching over 9 bases. The V gene end was trimmed by 6 bases and the J gene end by 7 bases; junction bases not matched to a gene: 12. The CDR3 runs to 16 residues. Germline lookup yields CDR1 MDHEN and CDR2 SYDVKM. The CDR3 coding sequence is TGTGCCAGCAGAGAGGGACAGGGCTATTGGGGTGAAAAACTGTTTTTT. Translation gives CASREGQGYWGEKLFF.

A note on this clone: A much larger clone differs from this one at a single base, so this may be a read error. V gene TRBV9 combines with J gene TRBJ2-7; 11 nucleotides match TRBD1. Germline lookup yields CDR1 SGDLS and CDR2 YYNGEE. The V segment lost 4 bases and the J segment 2 bases; nucleotides outside the gene matches: 2. The CDR3 runs 14 residues. CDR3 protein: CASSLGQGAYEQYF. The CDR3 nucleotides read TGTGCCAGCAGCTTGGGACAGGGGGCCTACGAGCAGTACTTC.

Ten or more counts support this clone. The chain recombines TRBV6-5 with TRBJ2-7; TRBD1 agrees at 8 bases. The CDR3 is 15 amino acids. Germline CDR1 reads MNHEY; CDR2 reads SVGAGI. With V trimmed by 0 bases and J by 1 base, 2 bases remained unmatched. The CDR3 protein is CASSYSGQGSYEQYF. CDR3 DNA: TGTGCCAGCAGTTACTCCGGACAGGGTTCCTACGAGCAGTACTTC.

The V and J genes are TRBV11-1 and TRBJ2-7; TRBD2 matches at 10 bases. The ends lost 5 bases at V and 5 bases at J; junction bases unmatched: 9. The CDR3 runs to 15 residues. Germline-derived CDR1 and CDR2 are SGHAT and FQDESV (reference sequence). CDR3 sequence: CASSPGSGRPHEQYF. The CDR3 region has the DNA TGTGCCAGCAGCCCCGGTAGCGGGAGGCCCCACGAGCAGTACTTC.

V gene TRBV5-1 combines with J gene TRBJ2-2, with D perhaps matching TRBD1 (6 bases). The V gene lost 0 bases and the J gene lost 1 base, with 7 bases spanning the gap. CDR1 SGHRS and CDR2 YFSETQ come from the germline V gene. The length of the CDR3 is 15 residues. The CDR3 coding sequence is TGCGCCAGCAGCTTGGCGGACAGGAACACCGGGGAGCTGTTTTTT. Translation gives CASSLADRNTGELFF.

On this clone: One junction end disagrees with the germline gene, perhaps due to a read error. This chain connects TRBV7-7 to TRBJ2-2; unclear D gene. The CDR3 spans 15 residues. Germline-derived CDR1 and CDR2 are SSHAT and FNYEAQ (reference sequence). CDR3 region: CASSSLSGNTGELFF. DNA for the CDR3: TGTGCTAGCAGCTCCCTCTCGGGGAACACCGGGGAGCTGTTTTTT.

V and J are TRBV27 and TRBJ1-1; TRBD1 matches 9 bases. After removal of 5 bases from V and 1 base from J, the junction contained 11 bases not matched to a gene. This CDR3 spans 17 amino acids. Germline V gene sequence: CDR1 MNHEY, CDR2 SMNVEV (reference sequence). The CDR3 nucleotides are TGTGCCAGCAGTCTGGCGGGACAGGGCCGGGCGAACACTGAAGCTTTCTTT. Encoded protein: CASSLAGQGRANTEAFF.

This clone appeared a single time. The CDR3 nucleotides are TGTGCCTGGAGTGTACGGTCCCAGCATTTT. Translated: CAWSVRSQHF. The chain is built from TRBV30 and TRBJ1-5, with unresolved D. The CDR3 totals 10 residues. Germline V gene sequence: CDR1 GTSNPN, CDR2 SVGIG (reference sequence). The ends were cut back, 0 bases at V and 11 bases at J, with 5 bases in the middle.

Regarding this clone: A far larger clone is one nucleotide away, so this likely arose from a read error. The V and J genes are TRBV7-3 and TRBJ1-1, with D hard to call. Germline-derived CDR1 and CDR2 are SGHTA and FQGTGA. V was pared by 5 bases and J by 1 base, with 11 bases between. The CDR3 runs to 14 residues. The CDR3 protein is CASSPSHPNTEAFF. CDR3 DNA sequence: TGTGCCAGCAGCCCTTCCCACCCGAACACTGAAGCTTTCTTT.

V usage is TRBV18 and J usage is TRBJ1-2; D perhaps matches TRBD1 (5 bases). The CDR3 loop spans 18 amino acids. Germline V gene sequence: CDR1 KGHSH, CDR2 LQKENI. The ends were cut back, 2 bases at V and 0 bases at J, with 19 bases in the middle. The CDR3 sequence: CASSPTGTSPSANYGYTF. In nucleotides, the CDR3 is TGTGCCAGCTCACCAACCGGGACGTCCCCCTCAGCTAACTATGGCTACACCTTC.

The rearrangement links TRBV5-4 to TRBJ2-3, with D possibly matching TRBD1 (6 bases). V was cut by 6 bases and J by 0 bases, with 11 bases left in between. CDR3 length equals 14 residues. Germline loops: CDR1 SGHNT, CDR2 YYREEE (reference sequence). This chain's CDR3 is CASTMGASTDTQYF. In DNA, the CDR3 is TGTGCCAGCACCATGGGGGCGAGCACAGATACGCAGTATTTT.

This chain connects TRBV5-8 to TRBJ2-7; D remains unclear. Germline V lookup: CDR1 SGHTS, CDR2 YDEGEE. Deletions cut 6 bases from V and 3 bases from J, with 19 bases between. There are 15 residues in the CDR3. In nucleotides, the CDR3 is TGTGCCAGCAACCCGGGCCCCAGGCCCCTCTACGAGCAGTACTTC. This sequence encodes CASNPGPRPLYEQYF. Looking up the rest from reference TRBV5-8 and TRBJ2-7 gives the full variable domain: EAGVTQSPTHLIKTRGQQATLRCSPISGHTSVYWYQQALGLGLQFLLWYDEGEERNRGNFPPRFSGRQFPNYSSELNVNALELEDSALYLCASNPGPRPLYEQYFGPGTRLTVT.

V and J are TRBV1 and TRBJ2-2; the table's D call TRBD2 went unverified against the DNA. TRBV1 is reported as a pseudogene. The length of the CDR3 is 15 residues. The CDR3 here is CTSSPGLANTGELFF. The CDR3 DNA reads as TGCACCAGCAGCCCGGGACTAGCGAACACCGGGGAGCTGTTTTTT.

This clone was detected only a few times. This sequence joins TRBV7-3 and TRBJ2-2; possibly TRBD2 for D (5 bases). The CDR3 is 14 residues long. Trimming removed 5 bases from V and 1 base from J, with 8 bases in between. Germline CDR1 is SGHTA and CDR2 is FQGTGA. CDR3 loop: CASSQRGNTGELFF. The CDR3 region has the DNA TGTGCCAGCAGCCAACGGGGGAACACCGGGGAGCTGTTTTTT.

This rearrangement joins TRBV27 to TRBJ2-7, with a tentative D call TRBD2 (5 bases). CDR1 is MNHEY, CDR2 SMNVEV, per germline (reference sequence). V was trimmed by 6 bases and J by 0 bases, leaving 18 bases between them. There are 16 residues in the CDR3. The CDR3 DNA reads TGTGCCAGCAGAGCCCCGGGAAACCCGGACTCCTACGAGCAGTACTTC. It yields the protein CASRAPGNPDSYEQYF.

This chain joins TRBV5-1 and TRBJ2-7, with D maybe TRBD2 (7 bases). The CDR3 sequence is 13 residues long. Looked up from germline, CDR1 is SGHRS and CDR2 is YFSETQ. V gave up 1 base and J gave up 6 bases, with 11 bases separating them. Written as DNA, the CDR3 is TGCGCCAGCAGCTTGCAGGGGACTATCGAGCAGTACTTC. Protein: CASSLQGTIEQYF. Full variable domain (missing parts from reference TRBV5-1 and TRBJ2-7): KAGVTQTPRYLIKTRGQQVTLSCSPISGHRSVSWYQQTPGQGLQFLFEYFSETQRNKGNFPGRFSGRQFSNSRSEMNVSTLELGDSALYLCASSLQGTIEQYFGPGTRLTVT.

V and J are TRBV19 and TRBJ1-5, with D possibly TRBD1 on 6 matching bases. CDR1 is LNHDA, CDR2 SQIVND, per germline (reference sequence). V lost 3 bases and J 0 bases, leaving 21 bases between the germline ends. The length of the CDR3 is 19 residues. CDR3 sequence (DNA): TGTGCCAGTAGTATTGGAGGGCCCGGGGGCAGGTATAGCAATCAGCCCCAGCATTTT. As protein: CASSIGGPGGRYSNQPQHF.

The chain combines TRBV30 with TRBJ2-1; either TRBD1 or TRBD2 may supply D (6 bases each). CDR3 length: 15 residues. V was shortened by 7 bases and J by 2 bases, with 18 bases between the two germline ends. CDR1 is GTSNPN, CDR2 SVGIG, per germline (reference sequence). CDR3 in DNA: TGTGCCTTGCGAGCGGGCGGGACAACCTACAATGAGCAGTTCTTC. This gives the protein CALRAGGTTYNEQFF.